Below are 5 T cell receptor beta chains sequenced from a single sample in a study of T cell responses to AZD1222 COVID-19 vaccine. Libraries were prepared by immunoSEQ multiplex PCR; TCRdb keeps only in-frame clonotypes and omits some of them. Altogether about 130,000 clones are present, approximately 93% being singletons, with the ten largest covering 4.5% to 5.5%. The starting material was peripheral blood, obtained on day 0 of AZD1222 vaccination. Every receptor here comes from an adult in good health.

The chain carries TRBV3-1 (or the pseudogene TRBV3-2) and TRBJ2-7; 8 bases are a match to TRBD2. CDR3 length: 15 amino acids. CDR1 is LGHDT and CDR2 is YNNKEL in the germline V gene (reference sequence). V shed 1 base, J shed 7 bases, and the junction held 9 bases outside the gene matches. In nucleotides, the CDR3 is TGTGCCAGCAGCCAAGGCTTAGCGGGACCTTGGGAGCAGTACTTC. Translating it yields CASSQGLAGPWEQYF.

The rearrangement uses TRBV19 and TRBJ1-2; no reliable D call. This CDR3 has 13 residues. Trimming took off 6 bases at V and 0 bases at J, with 8 bases between the two ends. Germline CDR1 LNHDA, CDR2 SQIVND (reference sequence). CDR3 sequence: CASRGFANYGYTF. CDR3 nucleotide sequence: TGTGCCAGTAGGGGTTTTGCTAACTATGGCTACACCTTC.

The chain couples TRBV19 to TRBJ1-3; D remains ambiguous. In germline, CDR1 is LNHDA, CDR2 SQIVND (reference sequence). V was shortened by 7 bases and J by 1 base, with 8 bases between the two germline ends. The CDR3 loop spans 13 amino acids. CDR3 amino acids: CASISGSGNTIYF. CDR3 DNA sequence: TGTGCCAGTATAAGTGGGTCTGGAAACACCATATATTTT.

The chain recombines TRBV19 with TRBJ2-7; the match to TRBD1 covers 7 bases. V was pared by 2 bases and J by 2 bases, with 6 bases of the junction left unmatched. The germline V gene encodes CDR1 LNHDA and CDR2 SQIVND (reference sequence). The CDR3 covers 15 residues. In nucleotides, the CDR3 is TGTGCCAGTAGTATAACAGGGGCAGTCGCCTACGAGCAGTACTTC. Translating it yields CASSITGAVAYEQYF.

With respect to this clone: Additional DNA sequences in this sample encode the identical CDR3. This sequence joins TRBV12-3 or TRBV12-4 and TRBJ1-5; unclear D gene. V dropped 0 bases and J dropped 5 bases, with 5 bases sitting between them. This CDR3 has 13 residues. The CDR3 DNA reads as TGTGCCAGCAGTTTAGCATGGGATCAGCCCCAGCATTTT. This sequence encodes CASSLAWDQPQHF.